This T cell receptor (beta chain) was documented in a study of T cells in Graves' hyperthyroidism and ophthalmopathy. TCR beta CDR3 regions were amplified from RNA. First-round RT-PCR with HTBI primers amplified the TCR CDR3 region. One entry per CDR3 protein, called by TCRdb with MiXCR from the multiplex PCR reads. The sample carries more than 600,000 distinct CDR3 sequences, around 17% recorded once. The diagnostic basis comprised clinical symptoms, serum thyroxine and TRAb, thyroid ultrasound and orbital computed tomography. CDR1 and CDR2 (germline): KGHDR, SFDVKD. The CDR3 has 16 amino acids. V lost 3 bases, J lost 2 bases, and 5 bases stayed unmatched.

This receptor was obtained from a man aged 18 to 30 with Graves' hyperthyroidism. The sample consisted of blood. This chain uses TRBV24-1 with TRBJ2-3; 9 positions match TRBD1. CDR3 coding DNA: TGTGCCACCAGTGATCCGACAGGGGGATCCACAGATACGCAGTATTTT. This codes for CATSDPTGGSTDTQYF.